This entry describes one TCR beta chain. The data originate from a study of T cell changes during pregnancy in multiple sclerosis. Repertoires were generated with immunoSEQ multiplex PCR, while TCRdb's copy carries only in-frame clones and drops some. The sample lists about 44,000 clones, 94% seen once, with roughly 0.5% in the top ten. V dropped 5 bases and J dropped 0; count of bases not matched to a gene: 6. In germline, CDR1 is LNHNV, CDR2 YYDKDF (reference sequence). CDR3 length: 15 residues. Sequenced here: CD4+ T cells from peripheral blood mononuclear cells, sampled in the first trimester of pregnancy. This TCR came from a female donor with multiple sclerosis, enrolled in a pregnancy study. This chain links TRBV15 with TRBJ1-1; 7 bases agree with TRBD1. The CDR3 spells CATSGRGSLNTEAFF. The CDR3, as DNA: TGTGCCACCAGCGGCAGGGGGTCCCTGAACACTGAAGCTTTCTTT. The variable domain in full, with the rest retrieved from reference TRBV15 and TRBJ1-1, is DAMVIQNPRYQVTQFGKPVTLSCSQTLNHNVMYWYQQKSSQAPKLLFHYYDKDFNNEADTPDNFQSRRPNTSFCFLDIRSPGLGDTAMYLCATSGRGSLNTEAFFGQGTRLTVV.